The 28 T cell receptor beta chains given below trace back to one sample, sequenced in a study of T-cell reconstitution after alpha-beta-depleted transplantation in children. Unique molecular identifiers were incorporated when the TCRbeta library was constructed. TCRdb reprocessed the PCR reads via MiXCR and lists one record per CDR3 protein. The sample has under 250,000 distinct CDR3 sequences, approximately 6.9% seen once; the top ten hold approximately 6%. The specimen comprised PBMCs, sampled before TCRalphabeta/CD19-depleted stem cell transplant. The receptors were gathered from a boy aged 2 to 10 with acute lymphoblastic leukemia, due to receive a stem cell transplant.

The rearrangement uses TRBV30 and TRBJ1-4, with 7 bases that match TRBD1. This CDR3 is built from 15 residues. Unmatched junction bases numbered 6, after V lost 4 bases and J lost 1 base. Per germline, CDR1 GTSNPN and CDR2 SVGIG (reference sequence). The CDR3, as DNA: TGTGCCTGGACTAAGAACAGGGGAACTAATGAAAAACTGTTTTTT. It encodes CAWTKNRGTNEKLFF. Complete variable domain (other parts from reference TRBV30 and TRBJ1-4): SQTIHQWPATLVQPVGSPLSLECTVEGTSNPNLYWYRQAAGRGLQLLFYSVGIGQISSEVPQNLSASRPQDRQFILSSKKLLLSDSGFYLCAWTKNRGTNEKLFFGSGTQLSVL.

This clonotype occurred many times. The J gene is TRBJ2-1, the V gene TRBV7-9; TRBD2 is a possible D gene (7 bases). The V gene's germline CDR1 is SEHNR and CDR2 FQNEAQ (reference sequence). Trimming cost V 5 bases and J 9 bases, with 20 bases left between them. There are 15 residues in the CDR3. The CDR3 here is CASSPSGGGGLEQFF. The DNA of the CDR3 is TGTGCCAGCAGCCCGTCGGGAGGAGGGGGTCTTGAGCAGTTCTTC.

In its sample, this clonotype was seen many times. The gene calls are TRBV5-6 and TRBJ2-3; 15 bases map to TRBD2. The germline V gene has CDR1 SGHDT and CDR2 YYEEEE. The V gene end was trimmed by 5 bases and the J gene end by 3 bases; junction bases not matched to a gene: 4. The CDR3 is made up of 16 amino acids. CDR3 DNA sequence: TGTGCCAGCAGACATGGACTAGCGGGGGGGACAGATACGCAGTATTTT. Its translation: CASRHGLAGGTDTQYF.

This clonotype was detected many times. The chain has TRBV4-3 and TRBJ2-6; no clear D. CDR3 size: 16 residues. Germline V gene lookup returns CDR1 LGHNA and CDR2 YSLEER. With 0 bases removed from V and 1 base from J, the gap between germline ends came to 7 bases. CDR3 protein: CASSQDYGSGANVLTF. The CDR3 region has the DNA TGCGCCAGCAGCCAAGATTACGGTTCTGGGGCCAACGTCCTGACTTTC.

J is TRBJ2-2 and V is TRBV12-3 or TRBV12-4, with D possibly being TRBD2 (6 bases). This CDR3 has 15 residues. V was cut by 2 bases and J by 3 bases, with 10 bases left in between. In DNA form, the CDR3 reads TGTGCCAGCAGTTTATCCGGGACTTACACCGGGGAGCTGTTTTTT. It codes for CASSLSGTYTGELFF.

This clonotype was recorded at least ten times. The chain joins TRBV25-1 to TRBJ2-7, with a weak D call TRBD2 (7 bases). The CDR3 spans 15 residues. In germline, CDR1 is MGHDK, CDR2 SYGVNS. V lost 8 bases and J 1 base, leaving 18 bases between the germline ends. CDR3 DNA sequence: TGTGCCAGCTCCGAGGGGGGGGACCAATCCTACGAGCAGTACTTC. This codes for CASSEGGDQSYEQYF.

This clonotype was seen many times. The CDR3 sequence: CASSQDLRGETQYF. DNA of the CDR3: TGTGCCAGCAGCCAAGATCTTCGCGGCGAGACCCAGTACTTC. The chain recombines TRBV3-1 with TRBJ2-5; D gene unclear. Per the germline V gene, CDR1 is LGHDT and CDR2 is YNNKEL (reference sequence). Trimming stripped 0 bases from V and 5 bases from J, with 10 bases between. The length of the CDR3 is 14 residues.

This clonotype appeared many times. V is TRBV7-9 and J is TRBJ1-3; 8 nucleotides match TRBD1. The CDR3 is 17 residues long. V was clipped by 5 bases and J by 4 bases; unmatched bases: 13. Germline V gives CDR1 SEHNR, CDR2 FQNEAQ (reference sequence). The CDR3 loop reads CASSPGQGTAEGNTIYF. The CDR3 DNA is TGTGCCAGCAGCCCCGGACAGGGAACGGCAGAAGGAAACACCATATATTTT.

This clonotype was counted at least ten times. For the CDR3, the DNA is TGTGCCAGCAGTTCCGGTCGACACAATGAGCAGTTCTTC. Encoded protein: CASSSGRHNEQFF. V is TRBV14 and J is TRBJ2-1, with D unresolved. V was shortened by 6 bases and J by 5 bases, with 11 bases between the two germline ends. Germline CDR1 reads SGHDN; CDR2 reads FVKESK. The CDR3 loop spans 13 amino acids. The full variable domain, its missing parts supplied by reference TRBV14 and TRBJ2-1, is EAGVTQFPSHSVIEKGQTVTLRCDPISGHDNLYWYRRVMGKEIKFLLHFVKESKQDESGMPNNRFLAERTGGTYSTLKVQPAELEDSGVYFCASSSGRHNEQFFGPGTRLTVL.

This clonotype was seen ten or more times. The rearrangement links TRBV29-1 to TRBJ2-7; 7 bases map to TRBD1. The CDR3 is 13 residues long. Germline V gene sequence: CDR1 SQVTM, CDR2 ANQGSEA. J gave up 2 bases and V 6 bases, and 7 bases lay outside the gene matches. CDR3 amino acids: CSVMTGIAYEQYF. The CDR3 nucleotides read TGCAGCGTGATGACAGGGATAGCCTACGAGCAGTACTTC.

There are many counts of this clonotype. This chain connects TRBV5-1 to TRBJ1-1; D is unresolved. Trimming stripped 2 bases from V and 5 bases from J, with 13 bases between. Germline-derived CDR1 and CDR2 are SGHRS and YFSETQ. CDR3 size: 14 residues. CDR3 sequence: CASSLRGDRTEAFF. The CDR3 nucleotides are TGCGCCAGCAGCTTACGGGGAGATAGGACTGAAGCTTTCTTT.

This clonotype was seen repeatedly, ten times or more. This chain uses TRBV7-8 with TRBJ1-1; D is ambiguous. The V gene's germline CDR1 is SGHVS and CDR2 FQNEAQ. This CDR3 is built from 16 residues. V lost 1 base and J 4 bases, leaving 16 bases between the germline ends. CDR3 coding DNA: TGTGCCAGCAGCTTAGGCCCCTTATCAGTTTTCACTGAAGCTTTCTTT. It encodes CASSLGPLSVFTEAFF.

This clonotype has at least ten counts. CDR3 sequence reads: CASSFRDSYTDTQYF. The CDR3 nucleotides are TGTGCCAGCAGCTTTAGGGACAGCTACACAGATACGCAGTATTTT. The J gene is TRBJ2-3, the V gene TRBV5-6, with TRBD1 identical over 7 bases. Germline V gene data show CDR1 as SGHDT and CDR2 as YYEEEE. Trimming took 2 bases from V and 2 from J; bases not matched to a gene: 5. The CDR3 extends over 15 amino acids.

This clonotype was found many times. The chain joins TRBV30 to TRBJ2-4; maybe TRBD2 (5 bases). V lost 2 bases and J 1 base, leaving 9 bases between the germline ends. Germline values: CDR1 GTSNPN, CDR2 SVGIG (reference sequence). This CDR3 contains 14 residues. The CDR3 DNA follows: TGTGCCTGGAGTCTAGGAGGTGCCAAAAACATTCAGTACTTC. Translation gives CAWSLGGAKNIQYF.

This clonotype was detected many times. The rearrangement joins TRBV5-1 to TRBJ2-1, with D perhaps TRBD2 (6 bases). V was trimmed by 4 bases and J by 13 bases, leaving 15 bases between them. The CDR3 runs to 12 residues. The germline V gene encodes CDR1 SGHRS and CDR2 YFSETQ. In DNA form, the CDR3 reads TGCGCCAGCAGCGGCGGACTATATCCCCAGTTCTTC. Amino acids: CASSGGLYPQFF. The whole variable domain, remainder taken from reference TRBV5-1 and TRBJ2-1, is KAGVTQTPRYLIKTRGQQVTLSCSPISGHRSVSWYQQTPGQGLQFLFEYFSETQRNKGNFPGRFSGRQFSNSRSEMNVSTLELGDSALYLCASSGGLYPQFFGPGTRLTVL.

This clonotype was counted at least ten times. The chain joins TRBV29-1 to TRBJ1-2; 7 bases line up with TRBD1. Losses at the gene ends were 6 bases for V and 1 base for J; bases not matched to a gene: 2. Germline CDR1 and CDR2: SQVTM and ANQGSEA. The CDR3 sequence is 12 residues long. The CDR3 region has the DNA TGCAGCGTGAGGGACAGTAACTATGGCTACACCTTC. Translation: CSVRDSNYGYTF.

The chain links TRBV12-3 or TRBV12-4 to TRBJ2-3; 8 bases align to TRBD2. The V and J ends lost 4 bases and 0 bases, in that order; junction bases with no gene match: 3. CDR3 length equals 15 residues. The CDR3 here is CASSSLAASTDTQYF. The CDR3 DNA follows: TGTGCCAGCAGTTCACTAGCGGCTAGCACAGATACGCAGTATTTT.

This clonotype was observed a handful of times. This rearrangement joins TRBV20-1 to TRBJ2-7; 16 nucleotides agree with TRBD2. The trim removed 3 bases at V and 4 bases at J, leaving 3 bases unmatched. The CDR3 is 15 amino acids. Germline V gene lookup returns CDR1 DFQATT and CDR2 SNEGSKA (reference sequence). For the CDR3, the DNA is TGCAGTGCTAGGGGACTAGCGGGAGGGGGGTACGAGCAGTACTTC. It is translated as CSARGLAGGGYEQYF.

J is TRBJ1-6 and V is TRBV3-1; D uncertain. The CDR3 runs 11 residues. V lost 0 bases and J 10 bases, leaving 1 base between the germline ends. CDR1 LGHDT and CDR2 YNNKEL come from the germline V gene (reference sequence). The CDR3 DNA follows: TGTGCCAGCAGCCAAGACTCACCCCTCCACTTT. Residues: CASSQDSPLHF.

The table lists this clonotype with many counts. The rearrangement joins TRBV4-3 to TRBJ2-3; 8 positions agree with TRBD2. Germline CDR1 is LGHNA and CDR2 is YSLEER. This CDR3 has 15 amino acids. The trim removed 1 base at V and 2 bases at J, leaving 2 bases unmatched. CDR3: CASSQGLASTDTQYF. CDR3 coding DNA: TGCGCCAGCAGCCAAGGACTAGCGTCCACAGATACGCAGTATTTT.

The sample holds a few counts of this clonotype. The chain carries TRBV20-1 and TRBJ2-7; 7 nucleotides align to TRBD2. Germline CDR1 is DFQATT and CDR2 is SNEGSKA (reference sequence). CDR3 length: 15 amino acids. With V trimmed by 0 bases and J by 2 bases, 7 bases remained unmatched. The CDR3 here is CSARDPSSGPYEQYF. In DNA form, the CDR3 reads TGCAGTGCTAGAGATCCGTCTAGCGGACCCTACGAGCAGTACTTC.

This clonotype was picked up many times. The chain carries TRBV2 and TRBJ1-1; 8 positions match TRBD1. The CDR3 contains 15 residues. Germline V gene sequence: CDR1 SNHLY, CDR2 FYNNEI. The CDR3 loop is CAVRGAGGLNTEAFF. The CDR3, as DNA: TGTGCAGTTAGGGGGGCAGGGGGCTTGAACACTGAAGCTTTCTTT. The variable domain in full, completed from reference TRBV2 and TRBJ1-1, reads EPEVTQTPSHQVTQMGQEVILRCVPISNHLYFYWYRQILGQKVEFLVSFYNNEISEKSEIFDDQFSVERPDGSNFTLKIRSTKLEDSAMYFCAVRGAGGLNTEAFFGQGTRLTVV.

The J gene is TRBJ2-5, the V gene TRBV20-1; TRBD2 matches 11 bases. The V gene's germline CDR1 is DFQATT and CDR2 SNEGSKA (reference sequence). V was pared by 0 bases and J by 5 bases, with 8 bases of the junction left unmatched. The CDR3 has 16 amino acids. CDR3 nucleotides: TGCAGTGCTAGAGAGTCTAGCGGGAGGCTCCTTGAGACCCAGTACTTC. Translating gives CSARESSGRLLETQYF.

The chain employs TRBV5-1 and TRBJ1-2, with TRBD1 matching 11 bases. The germline V gene encodes CDR1 SGHRS and CDR2 YFSETQ. The CDR3 sequence is 14 residues long. With V trimmed by 4 bases and J by 5 bases, 4 bases remained unmatched. CDR3 sequence reads: CASSPGTGGYGYTF. CDR3 DNA sequence: TGCGCCAGCAGCCCCGGGACAGGGGGATATGGCTACACCTTC.

This clonotype came up a few times. The J gene is TRBJ2-2, the V gene TRBV20-1; D is possibly TRBD2 (6 bases). The CDR3 spans 13 residues. CDR1 and CDR2 from the germline V gene are DFQATT and SNEGSKA (reference sequence). The CDR3 DNA reads as TGCGGAGGGAGTTCCGGGTCCACCGGGGAGCTGTTTTTT. Translation: CGGSSGSTGELFF.

In this sample, this clonotype turned up a few times. The chain couples TRBV10-3 to TRBJ2-3; no reliable D call. From germline, CDR1 is ENHRY and CDR2 SYGVKD. The CDR3 covers 15 residues. Trimming removed 5 bases from V and 4 bases from J, with 16 bases in between. The CDR3 reads CAISLTGLTADTQYF. CDR3 DNA: TGTGCCATCAGTCTTACTGGGCTTACCGCAGATACGCAGTATTTT.

This clonotype came up many times. The CDR3: CASSPDRSTNEKLFF. In nucleotides, the CDR3 is TGCGCCAGCAGCCCTGACCGATCAACTAATGAAAAACTGTTTTTT. The chain is built from TRBV4-3 and TRBJ1-4; D uncertain. Trimming removed 4 bases from V and 0 bases from J, with 9 bases in between. This CDR3 contains 15 residues. Germline V gene data show CDR1 as LGHNA and CDR2 as YSLEER.

This clonotype was seen a few times. J is TRBJ2-5 and V is TRBV11-3; 9 bases are a match to TRBD1. The CDR3 covers 14 residues. The junction had 4 bases not matched to a gene; V was cut back by 5 bases and J by 3 bases. The V gene's germline CDR1 is SGHNT and CDR2 YENEEA. The DNA for the CDR3 is TGTGCCAGCAGCCCGGACAGGGGTGAAGAGACCCAGTACTTC. Its protein is CASSPDRGEETQYF. The full variable domain, with the rest looked up from reference TRBV11-3 and TRBJ2-5, is EAGVVQSPRYKIIEKKQPVAFWCNPISGHNTLYWYLQNLGQGPELLIRYENEEAVDDSQLPKDRFSAERLKGVDSTLKIQPAELGDSAVYLCASSPDRGEETQYFGPGTRLLVL.